This T cell receptor (beta chain) is from a study of blood T cell repertoires in COVID-19. The overall study: From the United States, Italy and Spain came samples of acute and convalescent COVID-19. The cDNA or gDNA used as material had been derived from T cells, B-cell-depleted T cells, or PBMCs.

It was during active infection that Seattle patients were enrolled and then longitudinally followed. Some clones are missing from TCRdb's copy, which holds only in-frame ones; the method was immunoSEQ multiplex PCR. The data contain approximately 51,000 clones, about 87% of them singletons. In this sample, this clone turned up once. The CDR3 extends over 17 amino acids. Germline V gene data show CDR1 as MNHNY and CDR2 as SVGAGI (reference sequence). Trimming at V came to 5 bases and at J to 3 bases, leaving 15 bases not matched to a gene. The material sequenced was peripheral blood. The chain recombines TRBV6-6 with TRBJ1-1, with TRBD1 identical over 7 bases. This receptor was taken from an elderly woman with COVID-19, enrolled during active disease. This CDR3 is CASSRQGWSHGDTEAFF. In nucleotides, the CDR3 is TGTGCCAGCAGTCGACAGGGTTGGAGCCACGGAGACACTGAAGCTTTCTTT.